These 21 T cell receptor beta chains were sequenced from one sample in a study of identical twins' blood T cells. Using its own MiXCR run on the 5' RACE reads, TCRdb lists one record per CDR3 protein. The sample lists 350,000 to 400,000 distinct CDR3 sequences; 28% were seen once. Sequencing used PBMCs. The receptors originated from a woman aged 18-49 years in good health.

A remark on this clonotype: The junction departs from the called germline gene at one end, perhaps through a read error. The chain is built from TRBV20-1 and TRBJ2-2, with 7 bases that match TRBD2. Germline V gene sequence: CDR1 DFQATT, CDR2 SNEGSKA (reference sequence). The CDR3 loop spans 15 amino acids. As DNA, the CDR3 is TGCAGCGCTATGTCCGGGACTACAACCACCGGGGAGCTGTTTTTT. As protein: CSAMSGTTTTGELFF.

This clonotype was detected many times. This sequence joins TRBV7-2 and TRBJ1-1; D remains ambiguous. The CDR3 spans 13 residues. The germline V gene encodes CDR1 SGHTA and CDR2 FQGNSA. The V gene lost 5 bases and the J gene lost 0 bases, with 7 bases spanning the gap. The CDR3 sequence: CASSLRLNTEAFF. The CDR3 coding sequence is TGTGCCAGCAGCCTCCGACTGAACACTGAAGCTTTCTTT. The full variable domain, its missing parts supplied by reference TRBV7-2 and TRBJ1-1, is GAGVSQSPSNKVTEKGKDVELRCDPISGHTALYWYRQSLGQGLEFLIYFQGNSAPDKSGLPSDRFSAERTGGSVSTLTIQRTQQEDSAVYLCASSLRLNTEAFFGQGTRLTVV.

The gene calls are TRBV12-5 and TRBJ2-1; 10 bases align to TRBD2. The CDR3 is 16 residues long. Germline values: CDR1 LGHNT, CDR2 FRNRAP. With V trimmed by 4 bases and J by 9 bases, 12 bases remained unmatched. CDR3 protein: CASGSPSGGAEGEQFF. CDR3 nucleotides: TGTGCTAGTGGTTCGCCTAGCGGGGGAGCAGAGGGTGAGCAGTTCTTC.

The chain uses TRBV20-1 and TRBJ1-5; D is undetermined. The germline V and J ends were trimmed by 6 bases and 3 bases, with 12 bases remaining between them. The germline V gene encodes CDR1 DFQATT and CDR2 SNEGSKA (reference sequence). The length of the CDR3 is 13 residues. In DNA form, the CDR3 reads TGCAGTGCCAGACAAGGTCCCAATCAGCCCCAGCATTTT. Residues: CSARQGPNQPQHF.

The rearrangement uses TRBV12-3 or TRBV12-4 and TRBJ2-5; 12 bases are shared with TRBD2. This CDR3 spans 16 amino acids. The V and J ends lost 6 bases and 2 bases, in that order; junction bases with no gene match: 7. CDR3 nucleotide sequence: TGTGCCAGCAGGGAGACTAGCGGGGGACTTCAAGAGACCCAGTACTTC. Its protein product is CASRETSGGLQETQYF.

This chain links TRBV3-1 with TRBJ1-5; 7 positions match TRBD1. The germline CDR1 and CDR2 sequences are LGHDT and YNNKEL (reference sequence). This CDR3 has 16 residues. Germline trimming cut 5 bases from V and 2 bases from J; bases unmatched to any gene: 9. The CDR3 coding sequence is TGTGCCAGCAGCGGGAGGGGGCCGAGAGGCAATCAGCCCCAGCATTTT. The encoded protein is CASSGRGPRGNQPQHF.

There are a few counts of this clonotype. The V gene is TRBV20-1, the J gene TRBJ1-1; no reliable D call. From germline, CDR1 is DFQATT and CDR2 SNEGSKA (reference sequence). Trimming removed 4 bases from V and 4 bases from J, with 13 bases in between. The CDR3 is made up of 13 amino acids. The CDR3 region has the DNA TGCAGTGCTACCTACCATAGTTCCACTGAAGCTTTCTTT. This encodes CSATYHSSTEAFF.

The chain carries TRBV29-1 and TRBJ2-7; perhaps D is TRBD1 or TRBD2 (5 bases each). Germline-derived CDR1 and CDR2 are SQVTM and ANQGSEA. The CDR3 extends over 10 amino acids. V lost 6 bases and J 8 bases, leaving 11 bases between the germline ends. Here the CDR3 reads CSVMTGQQYF. CDR3 nucleotides: TGCAGCGTGATGACGGGACAGCAGTACTTC.

Comments on this clonotype: A much larger clone lies one base from this, so it may be a read error. CDR3 DNA: TGCGCCAGCAGGCCGGGGCGGGGCTCCTACAATGAGCAGTTCTTC. Its protein is CASRPGRGSYNEQFF. The chain carries TRBV10-2 and TRBJ2-1; possible D gene TRBD2, 6 bases. CDR1 and CDR2 from the germline V gene are WSHSY and SAAADI. The CDR3 has 15 amino acids. V was clipped by 6 bases and J by 0 bases, with 12 bases between them.

This clonotype showed up just a few times. The chain combines TRBV5-4 with TRBJ1-1, with 8 bases fitting TRBD1. CDR3 length: 15 amino acids. CDR1 is SGHNT, CDR2 YYREEE, per germline (reference sequence). Trimming removed 3 bases from V and 1 base from J; junction bases left unmatched: 5. CDR3 nucleotides: TGTGCCAGCAGCTACCCCGGGACAGGGAACACTGAAGCTTTCTTT. Translating gives CASSYPGTGNTEAFF.

With regard to this clonotype: This sequence may be a read error, since a much larger clone differs from it by one base. This sequence joins TRBV20-1 and TRBJ1-1, with D unresolved. CDR1 and CDR2 from the germline V gene are DFQATT and SNEGSKA (reference sequence). The CDR3 has 13 amino acids. Trimming took 2 bases from V and 0 from J, leaving 7 bases between them. The DNA for the CDR3 is TGCAGTGCTAGACCAGACATGAACACTGAAGCTTTCTTT. Residues: CSARPDMNTEAFF.

This clonotype has at least ten counts. J is TRBJ2-3 and V is TRBV5-1, with a tentative D call TRBD2 (6 bases). The CDR3 has 14 amino acids. Deletions cut 4 bases from V and 2 bases from J, with 11 bases between. Germline loops: CDR1 SGHRS, CDR2 YFSETQ. CDR3 loop: CASSRGTSTDTQYF. The DNA of the CDR3 is TGCGCCAGCAGCAGAGGGACTTCCACAGATACGCAGTATTTT.

This clonotype has only a few counts. The chain couples TRBV14 to TRBJ2-4; possibly TRBD1 or TRBD2 for D (5 bases each). CDR3 length equals 14 residues. In germline, CDR1 is SGHDN, CDR2 FVKESK. V was pared by 0 bases and J by 9 bases, with 12 bases between. This CDR3 is CASSQERGVGIQYF. In nucleotides, the CDR3 is TGTGCCAGCAGCCAAGAGAGAGGGGTCGGCATTCAGTACTTC.

This clonotype was observed many times. The chain couples TRBV28 to TRBJ1-2; 8 bases line up with TRBD1. V trimming: 5 bases; J trimming: 6 bases; junction bases outside the gene matches: 11. CDR1 is MDHEN, CDR2 SYDVKM, per germline. The CDR3 is made up of 15 amino acids. CDR3 amino acids: CASSPRRTGNDGYTF. CDR3 sequence (DNA): TGTGCCAGCAGTCCGCGGAGGACAGGGAACGATGGCTACACCTTC.

This clonotype was detected ten times or more. This chain connects TRBV5-1 to TRBJ2-3, with TRBD1 as a possible D gene (6 bases). The CDR3 runs to 16 residues. Trimming pared 1 base from V and 0 bases from J, leaving 12 bases between. Germline CDR1 and CDR2: SGHRS and YFSETQ. The CDR3 region is CASSLYSGQSTDTQYF. CDR3 sequence (DNA): TGCGCCAGCAGCTTGTATTCCGGACAGAGCACAGATACGCAGTATTTT.

The rearrangement uses TRBV12-3 or TRBV12-4 and TRBJ2-1; 7 nucleotides agree with TRBD2. Trimming took 6 bases from V and 4 from J; bases not matched to a gene: 9. This CDR3 is built from 15 residues. The CDR3 DNA follows: TGTGCCAGCAGCCCCGGACGAGCGGGGTACAATGAGCAGTTCTTC. As protein: CASSPGRAGYNEQFF.

Of note for this clonotype: The junction departs from germline at one end; a sequencing error may be responsible. The chain couples TRBV2 to TRBJ1-5; D is undetermined. In germline, CDR1 is SNHLY, CDR2 FYNNEI. The CDR3 length is 14 residues. The CDR3: CASSERQEDQPQHF. The DNA of the CDR3 is TGCGCCAGCAGTGAACGGCAAGAGGATCAGCCCCAGCATTTT.

Regarding this clonotype: A read error may be the cause here, since a much bigger clone is one base away. V and J are TRBV12-3 or TRBV12-4 and TRBJ1-3; no definite D call. The length of the CDR3 is 14 residues. V shed 7 bases and J shed 3 bases, with 13 bases lying between them. As DNA, the CDR3 is TGTGCCAGCATCGTGACACAGAGTGGAAACACCATATATTTT. The encoded protein is CASIVTQSGNTIYF.

The J gene is TRBJ2-3, the V gene TRBV27; D is unresolved. CDR3 length: 14 amino acids. V was pared by 2 bases and J by 8 bases, with 14 bases between. Germline-derived CDR1 and CDR2 are MNHEY and SMNVEV (reference sequence). CDR3 bases: TGTGCCAGCAGTTTAACCACCGGTCAAGGTACGCAGTATTTT. It is translated as CASSLTTGQGTQYF.

This clonotype was counted only a few times. The chain couples TRBV30 to TRBJ2-2, with TRBD2 matching 7 bases. The trim removed 5 bases at V and 5 bases at J, leaving 8 bases unmatched. Germline CDR1 reads GTSNPN; CDR2 reads SVGIG (reference sequence). The CDR3 consists of 14 residues. As DNA, the CDR3 is TGTGCCTGGTTAGCGGGCACGGGAACCGGGGAGCTGTTTTTT. Translating gives CAWLAGTGTGELFF.

The V gene is TRBV20-1, the J gene TRBJ2-1, with D hard to call. The CDR3 covers 14 residues. V lost 7 bases, J lost 0 bases, and 13 bases lay in between. CDR1 and CDR2 from the germline V gene are DFQATT and SNEGSKA (reference sequence). DNA of the CDR3: TGCAGTGGTGAAAATGCAGGCTCCTACAATGAGCAGTTCTTC. Translation gives CSGENAGSYNEQFF.